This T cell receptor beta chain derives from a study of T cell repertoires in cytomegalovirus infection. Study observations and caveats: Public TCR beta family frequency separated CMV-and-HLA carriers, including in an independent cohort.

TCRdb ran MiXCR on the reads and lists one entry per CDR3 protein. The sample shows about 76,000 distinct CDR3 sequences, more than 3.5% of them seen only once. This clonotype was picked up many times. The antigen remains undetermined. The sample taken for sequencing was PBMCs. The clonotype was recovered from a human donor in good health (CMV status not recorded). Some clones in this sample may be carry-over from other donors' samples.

The CDR3 reads CASSMGLAGGIWSYNEQFF. CDR3 nucleotides: TGTGCCAGTAGTATGGGACTAGCGGGGGGTATATGGTCCTACAATGAGCAGTTCTTC. J is TRBJ2-1 and V is TRBV19; 15 bases are a match to TRBD2. This CDR3 comprises 19 residues. Looked up from germline, CDR1 is LNHDA and CDR2 is SQIVND (reference sequence). With 3 bases clipped from V and 1 base from J, the junction kept 7 bases outside the gene matches.